These T cell receptor beta chains were read from a single sample in a study of shared clonotypes between healthy human individuals. This table comes from immunoSEQ multiplex PCR, and its TCRdb copy is limited to in-frame clones, with some not included. Of around 2.1 million clones listed, under 97% are singletons. What was sequenced was naive CD4+ T cells sorted from blood. The receptor source for this set is a man between 18 and 35 years old in good health. Each CDR3 is given with its conserved first and last residue. Fields, in order: CDR3 length, J gene, V gene, CDR3 protein.

cdr3_length: 13; j_call: TRBJ2-7; v_call: TRBV10-3; cdr3_aa: CASSGTGAYEQYF
cdr3_length: 16; j_call: TRBJ2-2; v_call: TRBV30; cdr3_aa: CAWSVKGARTSGELFF
cdr3_length: 17; j_call: TRBJ1-2; v_call: TRBV5-1; cdr3_aa: CASSLNPLGQGGGGYTF
cdr3_length: 14; j_call: TRBJ2-7; v_call: TRBV25-1; cdr3_aa: CASSGGTGRNEQYF
cdr3_length: 17; j_call: TRBJ1-1; v_call: TRBV19; cdr3_aa: CASSPLLQGQGNTEAFF
cdr3_length: 13; j_call: TRBJ1-6; v_call: TRBV11-2; cdr3_aa: CASSLVENSPLHF
cdr3_length: 15; j_call: TRBJ2-5; v_call: TRBV30; cdr3_aa: CAWSVRRGRGETQYF
cdr3_length: 15; j_call: TRBJ2-7; v_call: TRBV5-1; cdr3_aa: CASTISGQNSYEQYF
cdr3_length: 15; j_call: TRBJ1-4; v_call: TRBV6-5; cdr3_aa: CASSYSWGTNEKLFF
cdr3_length: 12; j_call: TRBJ2-1; v_call: TRBV30; cdr3_aa: CAWSGLLGEQFF
cdr3_length: 14; j_call: TRBJ1-5; v_call: TRBV28; cdr3_aa: CASLGTGSRQPQHF
cdr3_length: 13; j_call: TRBJ2-2; v_call: TRBV28; cdr3_aa: CASQVPDTGELFF
cdr3_length: 13; j_call: TRBJ2-5; v_call: TRBV5-1; cdr3_aa: CASSLEGFETQYF
cdr3_length: 16; j_call: TRBJ2-1; v_call: TRBV2; cdr3_aa: CASSFRVLAGPREQFF
cdr3_length: 15; j_call: TRBJ2-2; v_call: TRBV9; cdr3_aa: CASSVVGGDTGELFF
cdr3_length: 15; j_call: TRBJ2-1; v_call: TRBV30; cdr3_aa: CAWSTTGGPRDEQFF
cdr3_length: 14; j_call: TRBJ2-7; v_call: TRBV7-2; cdr3_aa: CASSAGQKAHEQYF
cdr3_length: 13; j_call: TRBJ2-5; v_call: TRBV5-4; cdr3_aa: CASSLSPLETQYF
cdr3_length: 16; j_call: TRBJ2-3; v_call: TRBV5-1; cdr3_aa: CASSMGTSISTDTQYF
cdr3_length: 16; j_call: TRBJ2-7; v_call: TRBV28; cdr3_aa: CASSLGTGQHVYEQYF
cdr3_length: 14; j_call: TRBJ2-5; v_call: TRBV2; cdr3_aa: CASSGQGAHETQYF
cdr3_length: 16; j_call: TRBJ1-3; v_call: TRBV4-3; cdr3_aa: CASSQDRGGPGNTIYF
cdr3_length: 15; j_call: TRBJ2-5; v_call: TRBV14; cdr3_aa: CASSRLDRDRETQYF
cdr3_length: 14; j_call: TRBJ1-5; v_call: TRBV19; cdr3_aa: CASSRTGVEQPQHF
cdr3_length: 13; j_call: TRBJ2-3; v_call: TRBV7-3; cdr3_aa: CASSLSFSDTQYF
cdr3_length: 14; j_call: TRBJ1-3; v_call: TRBV6-5; cdr3_aa: CASTPRGSGNTIYF
cdr3_length: 15; j_call: TRBJ1-1; v_call: TRBV5-1; cdr3_aa: CASSFIGGLDTEAFF
cdr3_length: 12; j_call: TRBJ1-2; v_call: TRBV28; cdr3_aa: CASTPLSYGYTF
cdr3_length: 18; j_call: TRBJ1-4; v_call: TRBV15; cdr3_aa: CATSRDRQGTGSNEKLFF
cdr3_length: 14; j_call: TRBJ2-3; v_call: TRBV5-1; cdr3_aa: CASSLGGSGDTQYF
cdr3_length: 15; j_call: TRBJ1-3; v_call: TRBV27; cdr3_aa: CASRPGQISGNTIYF
cdr3_length: 15; j_call: TRBJ1-1; v_call: TRBV9; cdr3_aa: CASSGAVRENTEAFF
cdr3_length: 15; j_call: TRBJ2-3; v_call: TRBV12-5; cdr3_aa: CASGATGRGTDTQYF
cdr3_length: 14; j_call: TRBJ2-5; v_call: TRBV5-4; cdr3_aa: CASSLGRGQETQYF
cdr3_length: 15; j_call: TRBJ2-2; v_call: TRBV7-2; cdr3_aa: CASSPPAGGSGELFF
cdr3_length: 12; j_call: TRBJ1-1; v_call: TRBV6-5; cdr3_aa: CASRRGNTEAFF
cdr3_length: 15; j_call: TRBJ2-3; v_call: TRBV6-6; cdr3_aa: CASSYPHGGTDTQYF
cdr3_length: 12; j_call: TRBJ1-2; v_call: TRBV2; cdr3_aa: CASQGHSGGYTF
cdr3_length: 14; j_call: TRBJ1-6; v_call: TRBV6-6; cdr3_aa: CASTDPATGSPLHF
cdr3_length: 15; j_call: TRBJ1-2; v_call: TRBV7-2; cdr3_aa: CASSTRQGSGDGYTF
cdr3_length: 11; j_call: TRBJ2-7; v_call: TRBV6-5; cdr3_aa: CASNRGLEQYF
cdr3_length: 17; j_call: TRBJ1-4; v_call: TRBV7-8; cdr3_aa: CASSARRAPRVDEKLFF
cdr3_length: 15; j_call: TRBJ1-4; v_call: TRBV5-4; cdr3_aa: CASSLAGGDNEKLFF
cdr3_length: 12; j_call: TRBJ1-1; v_call: TRBV7-2; cdr3_aa: CASSLDRHEAFF
cdr3_length: 16; j_call: TRBJ2-3; v_call: TRBV11-2; cdr3_aa: CASSLGAGGPRDTQYF